Detailed here is one T cell receptor (beta chain). Antigen: not known. Every donor was a healthy person donating bone marrow. Primers for the PCR totalled 60 Vbeta and 13 Jbeta. TCRdb's copy holds only in-frame clones and misses some; the assay was immunoSEQ multiplex PCR. This sample has some 170,000 clones, with about 79% found just once. The data belong to a study of cytomegalovirus exposure and HLA in healthy donors. Regarding the study as a whole: In an earlier analysis, in 587 donors, most V segments appeared productive either ~90% or ~30% of the time. When presence/absence was analysed, sequencing depth was taken to be roughly uniform across donors. A reported reduction in N-insertions relative to the approximately 670-donor mean was seen in an Asian-associated ancestry cluster in a later analysis.

Sequenced input: PBMCs. The receptor's source is a man aged 35-49 years in good health and CMV-seropositive.

The CDR3 DNA sequence: TGTGCCAGCAGCTTAGGGACAAATAACAATGAGCAGTTCTTC. It specifies CASSLGTNNNEQFF. This chain joins TRBV5-4 and TRBJ2-1, with a weak D call TRBD1 (6 bases). Germline V gene sequence: CDR1 SGHNT, CDR2 YYREEE (reference sequence). V was cut by 2 bases and J by 5 bases, with 11 bases left in between. The CDR3 consists of 14 residues.